These 5 T cell receptor beta chains were sequenced from one sample in a study of blood T cell repertoires in COVID-19. Sequenced by immunoSEQ multiplex PCR; TCRdb stores in-frame clones only, minus some. The sample includes approximately 250,000 clones, approximately 86% of them seen just once. Sequenced input: peripheral blood. All receptors come from a woman aged 60-75 years who had recovered from COVID-19.

This clone was observed a handful of times. The chain combines TRBV19 with TRBJ1-3; 9 bases match TRBD1. Losses at the gene ends were 4 bases for V and 7 bases for J; bases not matched to a gene: 8. Germline-derived CDR1 and CDR2 are LNHDA and SQIVND (reference sequence). This CDR3 is built from 15 residues. In DNA form, the CDR3 reads TGTGCCAGTAGTAAGGGAACAGGGGGCGCGAACACCATATATTTT. Translated: CASSKGTGGANTIYF.

V usage is TRBV11-2 and J usage is TRBJ2-2; D gene ambiguous. Per germline, CDR1 SGHAT and CDR2 FQNNGV. V gave up 3 bases and J gave up 6 bases, with 11 bases separating them. The CDR3 sequence is 14 residues long. In DNA, the CDR3 is TGTGCCAGCAGCTTCAGCAGAAGCGCCGGGGAGCTGTTTTTT. It specifies CASSFSRSAGELFF.

The V call is TRBV14, the J call TRBJ2-2; 9 bases are shared with TRBD1. This CDR3 contains 14 residues. With V trimmed by 6 bases and J by 6 bases, 5 bases remained unmatched. Germline lookup yields CDR1 SGHDN and CDR2 FVKESK. CDR3 residues: CASRGTGLAGELFF. The CDR3 DNA reads TGTGCCAGCAGGGGGACAGGGCTCGCCGGGGAGCTGTTTTTT.

The rearrangement uses TRBV10-3 and TRBJ1-1; D is unresolved. Deletions cut 3 bases from V and 0 bases from J, with 5 bases between. The germline gives CDR1 ENHRY, CDR2 SYGVKD. The CDR3 totals 13 residues. The DNA for the CDR3 is TGTGCCATCAGTGACAGATTGAACACTGAAGCTTTCTTT. It yields the protein CAISDRLNTEAFF.

The chain is built from TRBV6-1 and TRBJ1-6, with TRBD1 matching 10 bases. V shed 3 bases, J shed 6 bases, and the junction held 5 bases outside the gene matches. Per germline, CDR1 MNHNS and CDR2 SASEGT. The CDR3 totals 16 residues. CDR3 amino acids: CASSDIGTGANSPLHF. Here the CDR3 DNA reads TGTGCCAGCAGTGACATAGGGACAGGGGCTAATTCACCCCTCCACTTT.